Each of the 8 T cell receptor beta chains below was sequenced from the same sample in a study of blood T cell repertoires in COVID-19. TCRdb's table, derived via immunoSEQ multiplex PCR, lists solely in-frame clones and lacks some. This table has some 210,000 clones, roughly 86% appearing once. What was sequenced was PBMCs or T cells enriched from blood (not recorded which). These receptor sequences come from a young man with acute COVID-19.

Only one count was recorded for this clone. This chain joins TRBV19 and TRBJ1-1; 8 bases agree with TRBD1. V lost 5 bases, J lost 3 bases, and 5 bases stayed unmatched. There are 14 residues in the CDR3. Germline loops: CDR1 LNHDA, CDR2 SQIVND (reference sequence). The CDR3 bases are TGTGCCAGTAGTGCACAGGGGGGTTACACTGAAGCTTTCTTT. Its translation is CASSAQGGYTEAFF.

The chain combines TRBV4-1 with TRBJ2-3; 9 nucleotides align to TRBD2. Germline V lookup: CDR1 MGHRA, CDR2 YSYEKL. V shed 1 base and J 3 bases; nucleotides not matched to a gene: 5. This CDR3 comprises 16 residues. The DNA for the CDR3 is TGCGCCAGCAGCCAAGCCAGCGGGGGGTCTACAGATACGCAGTATTTT. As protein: CASSQASGGSTDTQYF.

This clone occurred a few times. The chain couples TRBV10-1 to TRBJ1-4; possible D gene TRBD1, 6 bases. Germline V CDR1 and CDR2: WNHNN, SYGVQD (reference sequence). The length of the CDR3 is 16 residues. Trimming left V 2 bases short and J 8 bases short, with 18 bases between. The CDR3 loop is CASSEADRIWGEKLFF. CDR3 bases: TGCGCCAGCAGTGAGGCTGACAGGATCTGGGGGGAAAAACTGTTTTTT.

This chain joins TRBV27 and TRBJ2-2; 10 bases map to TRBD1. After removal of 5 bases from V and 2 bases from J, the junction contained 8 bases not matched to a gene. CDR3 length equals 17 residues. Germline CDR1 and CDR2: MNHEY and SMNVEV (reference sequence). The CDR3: CASSPTTGGPNTGELFF. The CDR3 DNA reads TGTGCCAGCAGTCCTACGACAGGGGGCCCAAACACCGGGGAGCTGTTTTTT.

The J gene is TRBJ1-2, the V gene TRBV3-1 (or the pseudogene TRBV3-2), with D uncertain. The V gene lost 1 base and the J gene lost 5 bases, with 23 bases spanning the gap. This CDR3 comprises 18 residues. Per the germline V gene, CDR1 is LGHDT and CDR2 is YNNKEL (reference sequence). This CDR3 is CASSQVAGHTLLEYGYTF. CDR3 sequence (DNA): TGTGCCAGCAGCCAAGTAGCCGGTCACACATTATTGGAGTATGGCTACACCTTC.

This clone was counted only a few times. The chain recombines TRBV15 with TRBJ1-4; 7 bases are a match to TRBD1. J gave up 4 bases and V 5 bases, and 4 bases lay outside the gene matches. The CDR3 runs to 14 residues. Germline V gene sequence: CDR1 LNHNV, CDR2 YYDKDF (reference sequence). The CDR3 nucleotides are TGTGCCACCAGCCTGCGGGACAGTAATGAAAAACTGTTTTTT. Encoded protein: CATSLRDSNEKLFF. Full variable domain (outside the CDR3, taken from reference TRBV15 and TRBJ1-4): DAMVIQNPRYQVTQFGKPVTLSCSQTLNHNVMYWYQQKSSQAPKLLFHYYDKDFNNEADTPDNFQSRRPNTSFCFLDIRSPGLGDTAMYLCATSLRDSNEKLFFGSGTQLSVL.

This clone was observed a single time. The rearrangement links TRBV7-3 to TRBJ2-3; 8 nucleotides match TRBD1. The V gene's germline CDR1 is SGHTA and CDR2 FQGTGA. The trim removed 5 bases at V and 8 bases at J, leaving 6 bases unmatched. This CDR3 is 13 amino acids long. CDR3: CASSQGASGTQYF. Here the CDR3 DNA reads TGTGCCAGCAGCCAGGGGGCGTCGGGTACGCAGTATTTT.

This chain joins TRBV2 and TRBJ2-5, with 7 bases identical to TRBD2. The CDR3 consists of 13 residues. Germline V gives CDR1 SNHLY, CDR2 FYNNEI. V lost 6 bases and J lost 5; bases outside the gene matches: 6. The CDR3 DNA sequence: TGTGCCAGCAGGACGGGAGGCGGCGAGACCCAGTACTTC. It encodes CASRTGGGETQYF.